These 20 T cell receptor beta chains were sequenced from one sample in a study of blood T cells in healthy people across ages. Then a second PCR, running roughly 7 to 12 cycles, was carried out with a sample-barcoded 5' primer and a J-beta primer mix. One entry per CDR3 protein, called by TCRdb with MiXCR from the 5' RACE reads. The table has approximately 800,000 distinct CDR3 sequences, more than 55% seen once. Sequencing was performed on blood. These receptors were collected from a man aged 35 to 55 in good health.

V and J are TRBV18 and TRBJ2-3; TRBD1 aligns across 8 bases. V was clipped by 5 bases and J by 0 bases; unmatched bases: 4. Germline V gives CDR1 KGHSH, CDR2 LQKENI. This CDR3 region has 15 residues. The chain's CDR3 is CASSMDRVSTDTQYF. In DNA, the CDR3 is TGTGCCAGCTCAATGGACAGGGTGAGCACAGATACGCAGTATTTT.

This clonotype has a handful of counts. The rearrangement uses TRBV4-2 and TRBJ2-7; the D gene could be TRBD1 or TRBD2 (7 bases each). Germline values: CDR1 LGHNA, CDR2 YNFKEQ. V was cut by 1 base and J by 3 bases, with 13 bases left in between. This CDR3 spans 15 amino acids. As DNA, the CDR3 is TGTGCCAGCAGCCAAGGTCAGGGGGGGTTCTACGAGCAGTACTTC. Encoded protein: CASSQGQGGFYEQYF.

The chain joins TRBV4-3 to TRBJ2-7, with 8 bases aligning to TRBD2. The J call may be wrong; the DNA end is better matched by TRBJ2-5. From germline, CDR1 is LGHNA and CDR2 YSLEER. This CDR3 is 17 amino acids long. The CDR3 DNA reads as TGCGCCAGCAGCCAAGGAATTAATAGCGGGAAAGGAGAGACCCAGTACTTC. This sequence encodes CASSQGINSGKGETQYF.

This sequence joins TRBV20-1 and TRBJ1-1, with D unclear. From germline, CDR1 is DFQATT and CDR2 SNEGSKA (reference sequence). Between the trimmed V and J ends, which lost 8 bases and 3 bases, there was a span of 25 bases. CDR3 size: 16 residues. The CDR3 here is CSTYFDPQLGYTEAFF. The CDR3 DNA sequence: TGCAGTACCTACTTTGATCCGCAATTAGGCTACACTGAAGCTTTCTTT.

The V call is TRBV9, the J call TRBJ1-4; possible D gene TRBD1, 5 bases. V was clipped by 0 bases and J by 5 bases, with 11 bases between them. Germline CDR1 reads SGDLS; CDR2 reads YYNGEE. The CDR3 has 15 residues. CDR3 region: CASSVEGLKNEKLFF. The DNA of the CDR3 is TGTGCCAGCAGCGTAGAGGGACTAAAAAATGAAAAACTGTTTTTT.

V gene TRBV7-9 combines with J gene TRBJ2-1, with TRBD2 identical over 10 bases. J was trimmed by 3 bases and V by 2 bases; bases with no gene match: 4. The germline gives CDR1 SEHNR, CDR2 FQNEAQ (reference sequence). There are 16 residues in the CDR3. CDR3 DNA: TGTGCCAGCAGCTTATGGGCTAGCGGGAGCTACAATGAGCAGTTCTTC. As protein: CASSLWASGSYNEQFF.

The chain links TRBV25-1 to TRBJ2-3; 7 nucleotides match TRBD2. The CDR3 totals 15 residues. The ends lost 5 bases at V and 5 bases at J; junction bases unmatched: 10. The germline CDR1 and CDR2 sequences are MGHDK and SYGVNS. The CDR3 reads CASSTEGLSRDTQYF. The CDR3, as DNA: TGTGCCAGCAGTACGGAGGGACTATCACGAGATACGCAGTATTTT.

This clonotype occurred once. The J gene is TRBJ2-7, the V gene TRBV19; 9 bases align to TRBD1. Germline CDR1 and CDR2: LNHDA and SQIVND (reference sequence). Trimming at V came to 4 bases and at J to 3 bases, leaving 4 bases not matched to a gene. The CDR3 loop spans 14 amino acids. The CDR3 here is CASSTRDRVYEQYF. Here the CDR3 DNA reads TGTGCCAGTAGTACCCGGGACAGGGTCTACGAGCAGTACTTC.

The chain couples TRBV11-2 to TRBJ1-5; the D gene is possibly TRBD1 (5 bases). Trimming removed 1 base at V and 2 bases at J, with 15 bases between. CDR3 length equals 17 residues. Germline V gives CDR1 SGHAT, CDR2 FQNNGV. The CDR3 is CASSLATLGVGNQPQHF. The DNA for the CDR3 is TGTGCCAGCAGCTTAGCCACCTTGGGGGTTGGCAATCAGCCCCAGCATTTT.

The chain recombines TRBV14 with TRBJ2-3; weak D call: TRBD2 (6 bases). Between the trimmed V and J ends, which lost 0 bases and 8 bases, there was a span of 18 bases. The CDR3 is 16 residues long. Looked up from germline, CDR1 is SGHDN and CDR2 is FVKESK. The CDR3 DNA reads TGTGCCAGCAGCCAAGATGTTCGAGCGGGCTCAGGTACGCAGTATTTT. It translates to CASSQDVRAGSGTQYF.

This clonotype was counted between two and nine times. The chain employs TRBV7-2 and TRBJ2-6; 8 positions match TRBD2. This CDR3 spans 20 amino acids. The V and J ends lost 1 base and 0 bases, in that order; junction bases with no gene match: 11. The germline gives CDR1 SGHTA, CDR2 FQGNSA. The CDR3: CASSLGAGTRGVSGANVLTF. The CDR3 DNA reads TGTGCCAGCAGCTTAGGGGCTGGGACTAGGGGCGTCTCTGGGGCCAACGTCCTGACTTTC. Complete variable domain (other parts from reference TRBV7-2 and TRBJ2-6): GAGVSQSPSNKVTEKGKDVELRCDPISGHTALYWYRQSLGQGLEFLIYFQGNSAPDKSGLPSDRFSAERTGGSVSTLTIQRTQQEDSAVYLCASSLGAGTRGVSGANVLTFGAGSRLTVL.

The chain employs TRBV21-1 and TRBJ2-1; TRBD1 reflects the table's D call only, with no check against the DNA. TRBV21-1 is shown as a pseudogene. The CDR3 runs to 14 residues. The CDR3: CAFFTGDNYNEQFF. The CDR3, as DNA: TGTGCCTTTTTTACAGGGGACAACTACAATGAGCAGTTCTTC.

The sample holds a few counts of this clonotype. V and J are TRBV28 and TRBJ2-1; D uncertain. The CDR3 length is 15 residues. Germline V gene sequence: CDR1 MDHEN, CDR2 SYDVKM. V was clipped by 2 bases and J by 0 bases, with 8 bases between them. The CDR3 is CASSLGWSSYNEQFF. Here the CDR3 DNA reads TGTGCCAGCAGTTTAGGGTGGAGCTCCTACAATGAGCAGTTCTTC.

CDR3 loop: CASSLVVTGGRVHGYTF. The CDR3 region has the DNA TGTGCCAGCAGCTTAGTGGTTACAGGGGGCAGGGTCCATGGCTACACCTTC. The rearrangement uses TRBV7-2 and TRBJ1-2; the match to TRBD1 covers 9 bases. The CDR3 totals 17 residues. The germline gives CDR1 SGHTA, CDR2 FQGNSA. Trimming took 1 base from V and 6 from J; bases not matched to a gene: 12.

This clonotype was seen more than once but under ten times. The chain links TRBV5-1 to TRBJ2-4; TRBD2 matches 11 bases. The CDR3 spans 16 residues. V was clipped by 3 bases and J by 0 bases; unmatched bases: 2. The germline gives CDR1 SGHRS, CDR2 YFSETQ. The CDR3 nucleotides read TGCGCCAGCAGCTCCGGACTAGCGGGAGCCAAAAACATTCAGTACTTC. Its translation is CASSSGLAGAKNIQYF.

The gene calls are TRBV7-8 and TRBJ2-1; 7 bases line up with TRBD1. The CDR3 consists of 17 residues. Germline V gene lookup returns CDR1 SGHVS and CDR2 FQNEAQ. V shed 5 bases, J shed 1 base, and the junction held 11 bases outside the gene matches. The CDR3 loop reads CASSPPPWDRSYNEQFF. The CDR3 coding sequence is TGTGCCAGCAGCCCTCCCCCTTGGGACAGATCCTACAATGAGCAGTTCTTC. The full variable domain, its missing parts supplied by reference TRBV7-8 and TRBJ2-1, is GAGVSQSPRYKVAKRGQDVALRCDPISGHVSLFWYQQALGQGPEFLTYFQNEAQLDKSGLPSDRFFAERPEGSVSTLKIQRTQQEDSAVYLCASSPPPWDRSYNEQFFGPGTRLTVL.

This sequence joins TRBV12-3 or TRBV12-4 and TRBJ2-7; either TRBD1 or TRBD2 may supply D (5 bases each). The ends were cut back, 3 bases at V and 0 bases at J, with 9 bases in the middle. The CDR3 extends over 14 amino acids. CDR3 residues: CASSFCGGSYEQYF. Here the CDR3 DNA reads TGTGCCAGCAGTTTTTGTGGGGGCTCCTACGAGCAGTACTTC.

This clonotype was recorded a few times. V gene TRBV28 combines with J gene TRBJ2-1; a possible D gene is TRBD2 (6 bases). The CDR3 loop spans 14 amino acids. Germline assignment: CDR1 MDHEN and CDR2 SYDVKM. V lost 9 bases to trimming and J lost 7 bases, with 19 bases between them. The CDR3: CASTGGAWANEQFF. As DNA, the CDR3 is TGTGCCAGTACTGGAGGGGCCTGGGCGAATGAGCAGTTCTTC.

This chain links TRBV27 with TRBJ2-3, with 9 bases aligning to TRBD1. The CDR3 runs to 12 residues. V was clipped by 6 bases and J by 9 bases; unmatched bases: 4. The V gene's germline CDR1 is MNHEY and CDR2 SMNVEV (reference sequence). This chain's CDR3 is CASRPGTGTQYF. For the CDR3, the DNA is TGTGCCAGCAGGCCCGGGACAGGGACGCAGTATTTT.

The J gene is TRBJ2-3, the V gene TRBV7-2; D may be TRBD1 (6 bases). The CDR3 runs 12 residues. Germline CDR1 reads SGHTA; CDR2 reads FQGNSA. V was cut by 5 bases and J by 5 bases, with 8 bases left in between. CDR3 in DNA: TGTGCCAGCAGCGTACAGGGAGATACGCAGTATTTT. Protein: CASSVQGDTQYF.